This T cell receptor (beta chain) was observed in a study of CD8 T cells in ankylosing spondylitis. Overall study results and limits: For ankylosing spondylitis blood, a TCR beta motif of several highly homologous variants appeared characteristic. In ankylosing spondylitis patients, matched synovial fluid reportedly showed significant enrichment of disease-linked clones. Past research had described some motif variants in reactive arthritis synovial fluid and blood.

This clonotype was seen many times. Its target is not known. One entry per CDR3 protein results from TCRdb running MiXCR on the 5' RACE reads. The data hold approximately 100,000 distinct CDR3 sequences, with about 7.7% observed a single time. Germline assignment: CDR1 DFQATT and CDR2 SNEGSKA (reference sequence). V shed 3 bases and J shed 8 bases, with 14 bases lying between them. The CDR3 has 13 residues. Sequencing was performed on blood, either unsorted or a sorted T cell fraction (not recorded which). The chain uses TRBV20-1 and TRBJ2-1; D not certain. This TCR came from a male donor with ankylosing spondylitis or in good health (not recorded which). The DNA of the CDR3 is TGCAGTGCTAGGGACGGGCTGACGGATGAGCAGTTCTTC. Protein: CSARDGLTDEQFF.